These T cell receptor beta chains were read from a single sample in a study of T-cell memory formation after mild COVID-19. TCRdb ran MiXCR on the 5' RACE reads and lists one entry per CDR3 protein. The table has 250,000 to 350,000 distinct CDR3 sequences, just under 20% seen once. Sequenced: PBMCs or a T cell subset sorted from them (not recorded which). Receptor source: a man aged 18 to 29 who had mild COVID-19 (a few samples of this study predate the infection). Cell type and time point are not known. Both conserved end residues are part of each CDR3. Fields, in order: D gene, V gene, J gene, clone size, CDR3 protein, CDR3 DNA. The D gene is left open where the match is weak. Clone size appears in some rows only: once, few, many, or a class for an expanded clone.

D gene: .
V gene: TRBV7-2
J gene: TRBJ2-3
clone size: few
CDR3 protein: CASSPRGADTDTQYF
CDR3 DNA: TGTGCCAGCAGCCCCCGTGGTGCAGACACAGATACGCAGTATTTT

D gene: .
V gene: TRBV9
J gene: TRBJ2-5
clone size: .
CDR3 protein: CASSPRGQNQETQYF
CDR3 DNA: TGTGCCAGCAGCCCCCGGGGGCAGAACCAAGAGACCCAGTACTTC

D gene: TRBD2
V gene: TRBV4-1
J gene: TRBJ2-5
clone size: few
CDR3 protein: CASSLGLAGATGETQYF
CDR3 DNA: TGCGCCAGCAGCCTGGGACTAGCGGGGGCTACCGGAGAGACCCAGTACTTC

D gene: TRBD1
V gene: TRBV5-1
J gene: TRBJ2-2
clone size: few
CDR3 protein: CASSYSGQGGGGELFF
CDR3 DNA: TGCGCCAGCAGCTACTCGGGACAGGGCGGTGGCGGGGAGCTGTTTTTT

D gene: .
V gene: TRBV2
J gene: TRBJ2-7
clone size: few
CDR3 protein: CASSAGVSYEQYF
CDR3 DNA: TGTGCCAGCAGTGCGGGGGTTAGCTACGAGCAGTACTTC

D gene: .
V gene: TRBV5-1
J gene: TRBJ2-6
clone size: many
CDR3 protein: CASSFGISGANVLTF
CDR3 DNA: TGCGCCAGCAGCTTTGGAATCTCTGGGGCCAACGTCCTGACTTTC

D gene: .
V gene: TRBV6-1
J gene: TRBJ2-7
clone size: .
CDR3 protein: CASSEMGSVYEQYF
CDR3 DNA: TGTGCCAGCAGTGAGATGGGGTCGGTATACGAGCAGTACTTC

D gene: .
V gene: TRBV7-9
J gene: TRBJ2-5
clone size: .
CDR3 protein: CASSPLTPPETQYF
CDR3 DNA: TGTGCCAGCAGCCCTCTTACCCCCCCAGAGACCCAGTACTTC

D gene: .
V gene: TRBV5-1
J gene: TRBJ2-1
clone size: many
CDR3 protein: CASSLGGSAGYNEQFF
CDR3 DNA: TGCGCCAGCAGCTTGGGAGGTTCGGCGGGGTACAATGAGCAGTTCTTC

D gene: .
V gene: TRBV7-3
J gene: TRBJ1-2
clone size: .
CDR3 protein: CASSSEAGAKGYTF
CDR3 DNA: TGTGCCAGCAGCTCGGAGGCGGGGGCAAAGGGCTACACCTTC

D gene: .
V gene: TRBV29-1
J gene: TRBJ2-6
clone size: .
CDR3 protein: CSVSGVGANVLTF
CDR3 DNA: TGCAGCGTTTCAGGGGTTGGGGCCAACGTCCTGACTTTC

D gene: .
V gene: TRBV5-6
J gene: TRBJ2-2
clone size: .
CDR3 protein: CASSLLYTGELFF
CDR3 DNA: TGTGCCAGCAGCTTGTTATACACCGGGGAGCTGTTTTTT

D gene: TRBD1
V gene: TRBV2
J gene: TRBJ1-6
clone size: few
CDR3 protein: CASSAPGQSRNSPLHF
CDR3 DNA: TGTGCCAGCAGCGCTCCGGGACAGTCGAGGAATTCACCCCTCCACTTT

D gene: TRBD2
V gene: TRBV29-1
J gene: TRBJ2-1
clone size: few
CDR3 protein: CTCTGTRYNEQFF
CDR3 DNA: TGCACCTGTACCGGGACTAGATACAATGAGCAGTTCTTC

D gene: TRBD1
V gene: TRBV7-2
J gene: TRBJ1-2
clone size: .
CDR3 protein: CASSLDRGRSHGYTF
CDR3 DNA: TGTGCCAGCAGCTTGGACAGGGGAAGAAGCCATGGCTACACCTTC

D gene: .
V gene: TRBV27
J gene: TRBJ1-1
clone size: .
CDR3 protein: CASSRVGRVATEAFF
CDR3 DNA: TGTGCCAGCAGTCGTGTGGGGCGCGTGGCCACTGAAGCTTTCTTT

D gene: TRBD1
V gene: TRBV29-1
J gene: TRBJ1-5
clone size: once
CDR3 protein: CSVGMDREHQPQHF
CDR3 DNA: TGCAGCGTTGGGATGGACAGGGAACATCAGCCCCAGCATTTT

D gene: TRBD2
V gene: TRBV18
J gene: TRBJ2-3
clone size: few
CDR3 protein: CASSSGTSPTDTQYF
CDR3 DNA: TGTGCCAGCTCATCCGGGACTAGCCCCACAGATACGCAGTATTTT